A single sample is the source of the 21 T cell receptor beta chains below, sequenced in a study of cytotoxic CD8 clonotypes in ibrutinib-treated CLL. Sequencing used immunoSEQ multiplex PCR; TCRdb keeps in-frame clones, though not all of them. This sample yields around 70,000 clones, of which roughly nine tenths are seen a single time; approximately 3.1% belongs to the top ten. The starting material was PBMCs, obtained after 12 months of ibrutinib treatment. These receptors were obtained from a human donor with chronic lymphocytic leukemia.

Judged by abundance, this clone is medium-sized (0.01 to 0.1%). V is TRBV4-2 and J is TRBJ1-2; a weak D match, TRBD1 (6 bases). V lost 5 bases, J lost 5 bases, and 18 bases lay in between. The V gene's germline CDR1 is LGHNA and CDR2 YNFKEQ. There are 15 residues in the CDR3. CDR3 in amino acids: CASSYFRGQVYGYTF. The CDR3, as DNA: TGTGCCAGCAGCTACTTTCGGGGGCAGGTGTATGGCTACACCTTC.

V is TRBV19 and J is TRBJ1-1, with TRBD1 matching over 10 bases. Unmatched junction bases numbered 5, after V lost 5 bases and J lost 5 bases. Germline lookup yields CDR1 LNHDA and CDR2 SQIVND (reference sequence). The CDR3 sequence is 14 residues long. CDR3 bases: TGTGCCAGTAGTTGGGACAGGGGACGGACTGAAGCTTTCTTT. Residues: CASSWDRGRTEAFF.

This clone occurred once. CDR3 protein: CASSPYPNSPLHF. The CDR3 DNA is TGTGCCAGCTCACCATATCCGAATTCACCCCTCCACTTT. This sequence joins TRBV18 and TRBJ1-6; D call uncertain. Trimming removed 2 bases at V and 7 bases at J, with 6 bases between. Germline CDR1 reads KGHSH; CDR2 reads LQKENI. CDR3 length equals 13 residues.

The V call is TRBV15, the J call TRBJ1-1; 7 nucleotides align to TRBD1. The CDR3 has 13 amino acids. After removal of 6 bases from V and 11 bases from J, the junction contained 12 bases not matched to a gene. CDR1 and CDR2 from the germline V gene are LNHNV and YYDKDF (reference sequence). CDR3 in amino acids: CATRVGTAVWAFF. The CDR3 DNA reads TGTGCCACCAGAGTCGGGACAGCCGTTTGGGCTTTCTTT.

The chain carries TRBV7-9 and TRBJ2-7; D is unclear. Trimming pared 0 bases from V and 3 bases from J, leaving 6 bases between. The CDR3 runs to 13 residues. Germline V CDR1 and CDR2: SEHNR, FQNEAQ (reference sequence). CDR3 in amino acids: CASSLAKSYEQYF. CDR3 DNA: TGTGCCAGCAGCTTAGCGAAGAGCTACGAGCAGTACTTC. Full variable domain (remainder filled in from reference TRBV7-9 and TRBJ2-7): DTGVSQNPRHKITKRGQNVTFRCDPISEHNRLYWYRQTLGQGPEFLTYFQNEAQLEKSRLLSDRFSAERPKGSFSTLEIQRTEQGDSAMYLCASSLAKSYEQYFGPGTRLTVT.

This clone was detected only a few times. The J gene is TRBJ2-1, the V gene TRBV18; D gene ambiguous. Germline CDR1 KGHSH, CDR2 LQKENI. V lost 5 bases to trimming and J lost 6 bases, with 5 bases between them. The CDR3 spans 11 residues. The CDR3 DNA is TGTGCCAGCTCAGTTTTCAATGAGCAGTTCTTC. Protein: CASSVFNEQFF.

The genes are TRBV5-4 and TRBJ1-1, with TRBD1 identical over 7 bases. In germline, CDR1 is SGHNT, CDR2 YYREEE (reference sequence). The CDR3 sequence is 13 residues long. V lost 4 bases, J lost 4 bases, and 4 bases stayed unmatched. The CDR3 is CASSVDRATEAFF. The CDR3 coding sequence is TGTGCCAGCAGCGTTGACAGGGCCACTGAAGCTTTCTTT.

The rearrangement uses TRBV7-9 and TRBJ1-5; 10 nucleotides match TRBD1. The V and J ends lost 5 bases and 5 bases, in that order; junction bases with no gene match: 9. Germline CDR1 and CDR2: SEHNR and FQNEAQ (reference sequence). The CDR3 extends over 16 amino acids. CDR3 sequence: CASSTTETGGDQPQHF. CDR3 in DNA: TGTGCCAGCAGCACCACGGAGACAGGGGGCGATCAGCCCCAGCATTTT.

This clone was seen just once. This sequence joins TRBV27 and TRBJ2-2; D call uncertain. CDR3 size: 14 residues. CDR1 and CDR2 from the germline V gene are MNHEY and SMNVEV (reference sequence). Trimming pared 6 bases from V and 4 bases from J, leaving 12 bases between. DNA for the CDR3: TGTGCCAGCAGGCCCAGGCTGGCCACCGGGGAGCTGTTTTTT. This gives the protein CASRPRLATGELFF.

This rearrangement joins TRBV19 to TRBJ2-1, with 14 bases lining up with TRBD2. Per the germline V gene, CDR1 is LNHDA and CDR2 is SQIVND (reference sequence). V lost 10 bases to trimming and J lost 8 bases; unmatched junction nucleotides: 22. The CDR3 contains 19 residues. DNA for the CDR3: TGTGCCACCAAGTATCGCCCGGGACCGACTAGCGGGAGGGGGGATGAGCAGTTCTTC. Protein: CATKYRPGPTSGRGDEQFF. Using reference TRBV19 and TRBJ2-1 for the parts outside the CDR3, the full variable domain is DGGITQSPKYLFRKEGQNVTLSCEQNLNHDAMYWYRQDPGQGLRLIYYSQIVNDFQKGDIAEGYSVSREKKESFPLTVTSAQKNPTAFYLCATKYRPGPTSGRGDEQFFGPGTRLTVL.

The chain is built from TRBV9 and TRBJ1-6; unclear D gene. In germline, CDR1 is SGDLS, CDR2 YYNGEE. Trimming stripped 3 bases from V and 8 bases from J, with 12 bases between. This CDR3 contains 14 residues. CDR3 coding DNA: TGTGCCAGCAGCGCCCGGGTCTCGGATTCACCCCTCCACTTT. It yields the protein CASSARVSDSPLHF.

This clone was seen a single time. V gene TRBV27 combines with J gene TRBJ2-1, with a tentative D call TRBD1 (6 bases). Germline CDR1 reads MNHEY; CDR2 reads SMNVEV (reference sequence). V gave up 5 bases and J gave up 6 bases, with 17 bases separating them. The CDR3 runs 15 residues. The CDR3, as DNA: TGTGCCAGCAGTCCACCGAACAGGGTACGCAATGAGCAGTTCTTC. Its protein is CASSPPNRVRNEQFF.

The genes are TRBV5-1 and TRBJ1-5; TRBD1 is a possible D gene (5 bases). Germline V gene lookup returns CDR1 SGHRS and CDR2 YFSETQ. CDR3 length equals 14 residues. V was cut by 4 bases and J by 5 bases, with 13 bases left in between. The CDR3 region is CASSVPGPHQPQHF. CDR3 DNA sequence: TGCGCCAGCAGCGTACCGGGACCCCATCAGCCCCAGCATTTT.

The chain has TRBV19 and TRBJ2-1, with 11 bases fitting TRBD2. The length of the CDR3 is 16 residues. CDR1 is LNHDA, CDR2 SQIVND, per germline (reference sequence). J was trimmed by 6 bases and V by 2 bases; bases with no gene match: 6. The CDR3 loop is CASSIRASGGLNEQFF. DNA of the CDR3: TGTGCCAGTAGTATAAGGGCTAGCGGGGGGCTCAATGAGCAGTTCTTC.

The chain joins TRBV18 to TRBJ1-1; possibly TRBD1 for D (6 bases). The V gene's germline CDR1 is KGHSH and CDR2 LQKENI. The CDR3 totals 15 residues. Trimming took 3 bases from V and 10 from J, leaving 21 bases between them. CDR3 amino acids: CASSPTKDSLGVAFF. The DNA of the CDR3 is TGTGCCAGCTCACCTACTAAGGACAGCCTTGGCGTAGCTTTCTTT.

In this sample, this clone turned up once. The CDR3 loop is CASSSTRTGIAYGYTF. The DNA of the CDR3 is TGTGCCAGCAGCTCAACCCGGACAGGCATCGCCTATGGCTACACCTTC. The chain uses TRBV13 and TRBJ1-2; TRBD1 matches at 7 bases. Germline CDR1 is PRHDT and CDR2 is FYEKMQ (reference sequence). This CDR3 contains 16 residues. J lost 4 bases, V lost 4 bases, and 12 bases had no gene match.

The genes are TRBV2 and TRBJ1-2; D remains unclear. Germline assignment: CDR1 SNHLY and CDR2 FYNNEI. Trimming removed 5 bases at V and 4 bases at J, with 11 bases between. This CDR3 is built from 13 residues. CDR3 amino acids: CASSNLGRYGYTF. The DNA for the CDR3 is TGTGCCAGCAGTAACCTTGGACGCTATGGCTACACCTTC.

The chain uses TRBV18 and TRBJ2-7, with TRBD1 identical over 10 bases. This CDR3 spans 14 amino acids. With 6 bases clipped from V and 2 bases from J, the junction kept 4 bases outside the gene matches. The V gene's germline CDR1 is KGHSH and CDR2 LQKENI. CDR3 nucleotides: TGTGCCAGCTCGCTCGACAGGGGGCCCTACGAGCAGTACTTC. Translation gives CASSLDRGPYEQYF.

V usage is TRBV25-1 and J usage is TRBJ2-1; D unclear. Germline V gene data show CDR1 as MGHDK and CDR2 as SYGVNS. V was shortened by 0 bases and J by 0 bases, with 9 bases between the two germline ends. This CDR3 has 16 residues. CDR3 region: CASSEYYESSYNEQFF. CDR3 DNA sequence: TGTGCCAGCAGTGAATATTATGAGAGCTCCTACAATGAGCAGTTCTTC.

For the CDR3, the DNA is TGTGCCAGCAGTCCCCGGTACGAGCAGTACTTC. Protein: CASSPRYEQYF. The chain employs TRBV28 and TRBJ2-7; D gene ambiguous. The length of the CDR3 is 11 residues. Germline CDR1 MDHEN, CDR2 SYDVKM. V was cut by 5 bases and J by 4 bases, with 6 bases left in between.

This clone was detected only a few times. This chain joins TRBV7-9 and TRBJ1-4; D ambiguous. The CDR3 spans 14 residues. The V gene's germline CDR1 is SEHNR and CDR2 FQNEAQ (reference sequence). Trimming removed 5 bases at V and 0 bases at J, with 7 bases between. The CDR3 is CASSPFATNEKLFF. DNA for the CDR3: TGTGCCAGCAGCCCGTTTGCAACTAATGAAAAACTGTTTTTT.